These 27 T cell receptor beta chains originate from one sample sequenced in a study of blood T cell repertoires in COVID-19. The protocol was immunoSEQ multiplex PCR, while the TCRdb copy is restricted to in-frame clones and leaves out a portion. The sample carries 330,000 or so clones, more than 90% recorded once. Sequencing used PBMCs or T cells enriched from blood (not recorded which). The receptors shown here come from a woman between 25 and 40 years old who had recovered from COVID-19.

This sequence joins TRBV6-2 or TRBV6-3 and TRBJ1-3; D gene uncertain. The V gene's germline CDR1 is MNHEY and CDR2 SVGEGT. The CDR3 sequence is 13 residues long. V was shortened by 2 bases and J by 4 bases, with 6 bases between the two germline ends. The CDR3 spells CASSYTAGNTIYF. CDR3 DNA sequence: TGTGCCAGCAGTTACACAGCCGGAAACACCATATATTTT.

Comment on this clone: One end of the junction varies from germline; a read error may be responsible. V usage is TRBV5-1 and J usage is TRBJ2-2; 11 bases align to TRBD2. Germline lookup yields CDR1 SGHRS and CDR2 YFSETQ. CDR3 length: 15 residues. The CDR3 bases are TGCGCCAGCAGGCTGACTAGCGGGAACGCCGGGGAGCTGTTTTTT. The encoded protein is CASRLTSGNAGELFF. The full variable domain, in which reference TRBV5-1 and TRBJ2-2 provide the parts outside the CDR3, is KAGVTQTPRYLIKTRGQQVTLSCSPISGHRSVSWYQQTPGQGLQFLFEYFSETQRNKGNFPGRFSGRQFSNSRSEMNVSTLELGDSALYLCASRLTSGNAGELFFGEGSRLTVL.

This sequence joins TRBV28 and TRBJ2-7, with 9 bases lining up with TRBD1. The J segment lost 3 bases and the V segment lost 2 bases, leaving 8 bases of the junction unmatched. Looked up from germline, CDR1 is MDHEN and CDR2 is SYDVKM. The CDR3 is made up of 16 amino acids. Written as DNA, the CDR3 is TGTGCCAGCAGTTTAACCTACGGGACAGGGATCTACGAGCAGTACTTC. Translating gives CASSLTYGTGIYEQYF.

The V call is TRBV6-5, the J call TRBJ1-5; D is unclear. The CDR3 has 13 amino acids. V lost 4 bases to trimming and J lost 0 bases, with 4 bases between them. Germline lookup yields CDR1 MNHEY and CDR2 SVGAGI. The CDR3 protein is CASSFYSNQPQHF. CDR3 sequence (DNA): TGTGCCAGCAGTTTTTATAGCAATCAGCCCCAGCATTTT.

In DNA, the CDR3 is TGTGCCAGCAGCTTATTTATAGCGGGGGGTACAGAGACCCAGTACTTC. It yields the protein CASSLFIAGGTETQYF. The chain has TRBV7-9 and TRBJ2-5, with 10 bases matching TRBD2. This CDR3 comprises 16 residues. V shed 2 bases and J 4 bases; nucleotides not matched to a gene: 7. Germline assignment: CDR1 SEHNR and CDR2 FQNEAQ (reference sequence).

The chain recombines TRBV19 with TRBJ1-6; possible D gene TRBD1, 6 bases. Trimming cost V 11 bases and J 6 bases, with 23 bases left between them. The CDR3 extends over 16 amino acids. Germline V gene data show CDR1 as LNHDA and CDR2 as SQIVND (reference sequence). The CDR3 sequence is CAGLGGGGIGNSPLHF. The CDR3 DNA reads TGTGCCGGGTTGGGGGGGGGCGGAATCGGTAATTCACCCCTCCACTTT.

This rearrangement joins TRBV6-2 or TRBV6-3 to TRBJ2-7; possible D gene TRBD1, 5 bases. Germline CDR1 MNHEY, CDR2 SVGEGT. Trimming pared 0 bases from V and 3 bases from J, leaving 12 bases between. This CDR3 contains 15 residues. The CDR3 region is CASSYSFRDYYEQYF. Here the CDR3 DNA reads TGTGCCAGCAGTTACTCATTCAGGGATTACTACGAGCAGTACTTC.

The chain couples TRBV3-1 (or the pseudogene TRBV3-2) to TRBJ2-3; TRBD1 is a possible D gene (6 bases). The germline CDR1 and CDR2 sequences are LGHDT and YNNKEL (reference sequence). V gave up 7 bases and J gave up 0 bases, with 17 bases separating them. The CDR3 consists of 16 residues. The CDR3 sequence is CASIIWTESSTDTQYF. Written as DNA, the CDR3 is TGTGCCAGCATCATATGGACAGAGTCTAGCACAGATACGCAGTATTTT.

This CDR3 reads CASSSSRQGSAEGYTF. CDR3 DNA sequence: TGTGCCAGCAGTTCTAGCCGACAGGGCTCGGCGGAGGGCTACACCTTC. V gene TRBV27 combines with J gene TRBJ1-2; TRBD1 aligns across 7 bases. In germline, CDR1 is MNHEY, CDR2 SMNVEV (reference sequence). The CDR3 loop spans 16 amino acids. Trimming took 4 bases from V and 8 from J; bases not matched to a gene: 16.

The V gene is TRBV29-1, the J gene TRBJ1-1; D unclear. The CDR3 is made up of 13 amino acids. The V end was cut by 3 bases, the J end by 1 base, with 9 bases between. Germline-derived CDR1 and CDR2 are SQVTM and ANQGSEA. The CDR3: CSVEWAGNTEAFF. In DNA, the CDR3 is TGCAGCGTTGAGTGGGCGGGGAACACTGAAGCTTTCTTT. The whole variable domain, filled in from reference TRBV29-1 and TRBJ1-1, reads SAVISQKPSRDICQRGTSLTIQCQVDSQVTMMFWYRQQPGQSLTLIATANQGSEATYESGFVIDKFPISRPNLTFSTLTVSNMSPEDSSIYLCSVEWAGNTEAFFGQGTRLTVV.

A note on this clone: Other DNA sequences in this sample translate to the same CDR3. The chain uses TRBV7-2 and TRBJ2-3; perhaps TRBD2 as D (5 bases). Per the germline V gene, CDR1 is SGHTA and CDR2 is FQGNSA. The CDR3 covers 14 residues. V gave up 0 bases and J gave up 4 bases, with 8 bases separating them. CDR3 sequence (DNA): TGTGCCAGCAGCTTAGCGGGAGCCGCAGATACGCAGTATTTT. Translating it yields CASSLAGAADTQYF. The whole variable domain, filled in from reference TRBV7-2 and TRBJ2-3, reads GAGVSQSPSNKVTEKGKDVELRCDPISGHTALYWYRQSLGQGLEFLIYFQGNSAPDKSGLPSDRFSAERTGGSVSTLTIQRTQQEDSAVYLCASSLAGAADTQYFGPGTRLTVL.

The CDR3 bases are TGTGCCAGCAGCCAATCTGAGGGGGCCTTAGAGCAGTACTTC. Amino acid sequence: CASSQSEGALEQYF. V is TRBV3-1 (or the pseudogene TRBV3-2) and J is TRBJ2-7, with 7 positions matching TRBD1. The germline V gene encodes CDR1 LGHDT and CDR2 YNNKEL (reference sequence). V trimming: 2 bases; J trimming: 7 bases; junction bases outside the gene matches: 8. The CDR3 runs 14 residues.

CDR3 in amino acids: CASRGGAVGGQYF. The CDR3, as DNA: TGTGCCAGCAGGGGAGGGGCGGTTGGAGGGCAGTACTTC. V and J are TRBV13 and TRBJ2-7; 7 nucleotides align to TRBD2. The CDR3 extends over 13 amino acids. V shed 6 bases, J shed 9 bases, and the junction held 11 bases outside the gene matches. CDR1 is PRHDT, CDR2 FYEKMQ, per germline (reference sequence).

The chain combines TRBV25-1 with TRBJ2-7, with a possible D match to TRBD2 (5 bases). With 4 bases removed from V and 2 bases from J, the gap between germline ends came to 15 bases. The CDR3 sequence is 15 residues long. CDR1 and CDR2 from the germline V gene are MGHDK and SYGVNS. As DNA, the CDR3 is TGTGCCAGCAGTGGCCCACAAGAGGGAACCTACGAGCAGTACTTC. Amino acids: CASSGPQEGTYEQYF.

The rearrangement joins TRBV4-1 to TRBJ1-2, with TRBD1 identical over 7 bases. Germline V gene sequence: CDR1 MGHRA, CDR2 YSYEKL. The CDR3 covers 14 residues. With 4 bases clipped from V and 4 bases from J, the junction kept 6 bases outside the gene matches. CDR3 loop: CASSLQQGPYGYTF. The CDR3, as DNA: TGCGCCAGCAGCCTCCAACAGGGGCCCTATGGCTACACCTTC.

The rearrangement joins TRBV9 to TRBJ2-3; 7 nucleotides align to TRBD2. V trimming: 3 bases; J trimming: 2 bases; junction bases outside the gene matches: 15. Germline CDR1 and CDR2: SGDLS and YYNGEE. CDR3 length equals 18 residues. The CDR3 sequence is CASSENSRASGSTDTQYF. The DNA for the CDR3 is TGTGCCAGCAGCGAAAACTCCCGGGCTAGCGGATCCACAGATACGCAGTATTTT.

This sequence joins TRBV7-9 and TRBJ2-7, with 9 bases matching TRBD2. The germline V gene encodes CDR1 SEHNR and CDR2 FQNEAQ (reference sequence). The V and J ends lost 5 bases and 0 bases, in that order; junction bases with no gene match: 8. CDR3 length: 16 residues. This CDR3 reads CASSLTSGGNSYEQYF. The CDR3, as DNA: TGTGCCAGCAGCCTGACTAGCGGCGGAAACTCCTACGAGCAGTACTTC.

The chain uses TRBV6-5 and TRBJ2-7, with D perhaps TRBD2 (5 bases). There are 14 residues in the CDR3. V was cut by 5 bases and J by 3 bases, with 14 bases left in between. The germline gives CDR1 MNHEY, CDR2 SVGAGI. CDR3 DNA: TGTGCCAGCAGTCCTCAGCGGCAAAACTACGAGCAGTACTTC. Translation gives CASSPQRQNYEQYF.

The chain links TRBV5-1 to TRBJ2-5; TRBD2 matches at 15 bases. CDR3 size: 18 residues. The ends lost 4 bases at V and 1 base at J; junction bases unmatched: 8. CDR1 is SGHRS, CDR2 YFSETQ, per germline. The CDR3 nucleotides are TGCGCCAGCAGCCGCGGGACTAGCGGGGGGATACGCCAAGAGACCCAGTACTTC. Residues: CASSRGTSGGIRQETQYF.

The V and J genes are TRBV9 and TRBJ2-3; 12 bases map to TRBD2. V lost 4 bases to trimming and J lost 2 bases; unmatched junction nucleotides: 5. The CDR3 contains 16 residues. The germline V gene encodes CDR1 SGDLS and CDR2 YYNGEE. CDR3 sequence: CASSHLAGGNTDTQYF. CDR3 nucleotide sequence: TGTGCCAGCAGCCATCTAGCGGGGGGGAACACAGATACGCAGTATTTT.

This chain joins TRBV7-2 and TRBJ1-5; 7 nucleotides line up with TRBD1. The germline CDR1 and CDR2 sequences are SGHTA and FQGNSA. The CDR3 spans 13 residues. With V trimmed by 8 bases and J by 6 bases, 7 bases remained unmatched. CDR3 sequence reads: CASGTDRTQPQHF. The CDR3 coding sequence is TGTGCCAGCGGGACAGATAGGACTCAGCCCCAGCATTTT.

The CDR3, as DNA: TGTGCCAGCAGCTCGACAGAGGACTACGAGCAGTACTTC. As protein: CASSSTEDYEQYF. The V call is TRBV7-9, the J call TRBJ2-7; the D gene is possibly TRBD1 (5 bases). CDR1 and CDR2 from the germline V gene are SEHNR and FQNEAQ (reference sequence). V was pared by 4 bases and J by 3 bases, with 10 bases between. The CDR3 contains 13 residues.

J is TRBJ2-1 and V is TRBV5-4, with D unresolved. The V end lost 5 bases, the J end lost 1 base, and 13 bases lay between the germline ends. Per the germline V gene, CDR1 is SGHNT and CDR2 is YYREEE (reference sequence). The CDR3 loop spans 15 amino acids. The chain's CDR3 is CASRSHWRSYNEQFF. CDR3 sequence (DNA): TGTGCCAGCAGATCCCACTGGAGATCCTACAATGAGCAGTTCTTC.

The J gene is TRBJ2-2, the V gene TRBV6-2 or TRBV6-3, with D possibly matching TRBD1 (5 bases). V was trimmed by 4 bases and J by 2 bases, leaving 14 bases between them. The CDR3 spans 16 residues. Germline V gene lookup returns CDR1 MNHEY and CDR2 SVGEGT. The CDR3 sequence: CASSSGSLPNTGELFF. The CDR3 DNA is TGTGCCAGCAGTTCAGGGTCTCTACCCAACACCGGGGAGCTGTTTTTT.

J is TRBJ1-5 and V is TRBV18; D not resolved. CDR1 is KGHSH and CDR2 is LQKENI in the germline V gene. This CDR3 has 13 residues. V was cut by 2 bases and J by 7 bases, with 9 bases left in between. Here the CDR3 DNA reads TGTGCCAGCTCACCATCGCACTACCAGCCCCAGCATTTT. It translates to CASSPSHYQPQHF.

The chain is built from TRBV27 and TRBJ1-6; tentative D call: TRBD1 (5 bases). V was shortened by 2 bases and J by 11 bases, with 10 bases between the two germline ends. The CDR3 contains 13 residues. The germline V gene encodes CDR1 MNHEY and CDR2 SMNVEV (reference sequence). The CDR3, as DNA: TGTGCCAGCAGTTTAGGGGGGAACCCACCCCTCCACTTT. Protein product: CASSLGGNPPLHF.

This chain's CDR3 is CASSFTTGYNEQFF. The CDR3 DNA follows: TGTGCCAGCAGCTTTACTACTGGATACAATGAGCAGTTCTTC. The chain combines TRBV7-2 with TRBJ2-1, with D unresolved. The V end was cut by 3 bases, the J end by 4 bases, with 10 bases between. CDR1 and CDR2 (germline): SGHTA, FQGNSA. This CDR3 comprises 14 residues.